Listed here is a single T cell receptor (beta chain). Its antigen is unknown. The sample belongs to a study of OX40 agonist ivuxolimab in advanced cancers. Study at large: The patients' treatment was ivuxolimab, an agonistic anti-OX40 (CD134) antibody.

Germline-derived CDR1 and CDR2 are SGHRS and YFSETQ. Germline trimming cut 4 bases from V and 6 bases from J; bases unmatched to any gene: 16. The CDR3 sequence is 17 residues long. Sequencing used immunoSEQ multiplex PCR; TCRdb keeps in-frame clones, though not all of them. Here the sample spans some 50,000 clones, 70% to 90% being singletons. Study-level findings and limits: CD4+ T cells averaged fewer expanded clones than CD8+ T cells.

This receptor was taken from an adult with an advanced solid tumor such as melanoma, head and neck, liver or kidney cancer. This material consisted of CD4+ or CD8+ T cells sorted from blood, taken in a trial of the OX40 agonist ivuxolimab. The chain recombines TRBV5-1 with TRBJ1-5; 7 bases are a match to TRBD1. CDR3 loop: CASSGAAGQYDGQPQHF. The CDR3 coding sequence is TGCGCCAGCAGCGGCGCGGCGGGACAGTACGACGGTCAGCCCCAGCATTTT. The full variable domain, with the rest looked up from reference TRBV5-1 and TRBJ1-5, is KAGVTQTPRYLIKTRGQQVTLSCSPISGHRSVSWYQQTPGQGLQFLFEYFSETQRNKGNFPGRFSGRQFSNSRSEMNVSTLELGDSALYLCASSGAAGQYDGQPQHFGDGTRLSIL.